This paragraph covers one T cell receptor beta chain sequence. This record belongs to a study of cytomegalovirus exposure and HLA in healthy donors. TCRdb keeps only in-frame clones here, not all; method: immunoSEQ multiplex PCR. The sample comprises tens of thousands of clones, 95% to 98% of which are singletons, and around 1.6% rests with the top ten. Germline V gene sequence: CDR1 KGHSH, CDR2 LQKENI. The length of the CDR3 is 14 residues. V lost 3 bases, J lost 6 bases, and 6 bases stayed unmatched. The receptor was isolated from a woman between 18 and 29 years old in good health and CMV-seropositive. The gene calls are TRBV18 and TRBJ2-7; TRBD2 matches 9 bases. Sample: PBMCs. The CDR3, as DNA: TGTGCCAGCTCACCCGTTAGCGGGAGTGGCGAGCAGTACTTC. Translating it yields CASSPVSGSGEQYF.